The 24 T cell receptor beta chains presented below share a single source sample, sequenced in a study of control samples from healthy donors and cancer patients. Sequenced by immunoSEQ multiplex PCR; TCRdb stores in-frame clones only, minus some. Of 400,000 to 450,000 clones listed, 80% to 95% are singletons. The material sequenced was PBMCs. The receptor set was obtained from a man between 35 and 55 years old with head and neck cancer.

The chain recombines TRBV5-4 with TRBJ2-5, with 11 positions matching TRBD2. This CDR3 has 16 amino acids. CDR1 is SGHNT and CDR2 is YYREEE in the germline V gene (reference sequence). Trimming at V came to 3 bases and at J to 4 bases, leaving 8 bases not matched to a gene. The CDR3 here is CASSYTSGSVGETQYF. CDR3 sequence (DNA): TGTGCCAGCAGCTACACTAGCGGGAGCGTGGGAGAGACCCAGTACTTC.

The chain links TRBV4-2 to TRBJ2-2; TRBD2 aligns across 15 bases. The V segment lost 2 bases and the J segment 3 bases; nucleotides outside the gene matches: 10. This CDR3 has 20 residues. Germline V gives CDR1 LGHNA, CDR2 YNFKEQ. CDR3 DNA: TGTGCCAGCAGCCAAAGGACTAGCGGGGGGGGGCCCTCGCACACCGGGGAGCTGTTTTTT. Its protein is CASSQRTSGGGPSHTGELFF.

This chain uses TRBV3-1 (or the pseudogene TRBV3-2) with TRBJ2-5, with 7 bases identical to TRBD1. This CDR3 region has 12 residues. Germline trimming cut 5 bases from V and 3 bases from J; bases unmatched to any gene: 0. Germline CDR1 and CDR2: LGHDT and YNNKEL (reference sequence). This CDR3 is CASSGTEETQYF. The CDR3, as DNA: TGTGCCAGCAGCGGGACAGAAGAGACCCAGTACTTC.

This rearrangement joins TRBV6-2 or TRBV6-3 to TRBJ2-5; 9 bases line up with TRBD1. The CDR3 is made up of 19 amino acids. V was pared by 0 bases and J by 2 bases, with 13 bases of the junction left unmatched. Germline V lookup: CDR1 MNHEY, CDR2 SVGEGT. CDR3 amino acids: CASSYSTPWTGEGQETQYF. Here the CDR3 DNA reads TGTGCCAGCAGTTACTCTACCCCCTGGACAGGGGAGGGGCAAGAGACCCAGTACTTC.

The V and J genes are TRBV20-1 and TRBJ1-2; D ambiguous. This CDR3 contains 11 residues. In germline, CDR1 is DFQATT, CDR2 SNEGSKA (reference sequence). V gave up 2 bases and J gave up 4 bases, with 5 bases separating them. The CDR3 protein is CSARHSYGYTF. DNA for the CDR3: TGCAGTGCTAGACACTCCTATGGCTACACCTTC.

This chain links TRBV10-3 with TRBJ1-4; perhaps TRBD1 as D (6 bases). Germline V gene lookup returns CDR1 ENHRY and CDR2 SYGVKD. The CDR3 has 16 residues. Trimming took off 3 bases at V and 0 bases at J, with 11 bases between the two ends. The CDR3 region is CAISDSRGATNEKLFF. The CDR3 region has the DNA TGTGCCATCAGTGATTCCAGGGGCGCAACTAATGAAAAACTGTTTTTT.

The J gene is TRBJ1-4, the V gene TRBV23-1; no clear D gene. TRBV23-1 is an open reading frame, and its role is uncertain. Trimming cost V 11 bases and J 11 bases, with 9 bases left between them. CDR3 length: 9 amino acids. The CDR3 DNA is TGCGCCGGAGGATGGAAACTGTTTTTT. This codes for CAGGWKLFF.

V usage is TRBV6-6 and J usage is TRBJ2-3, with D possibly TRBD2 on 6 matching bases. The CDR3 has 14 residues. The germline V gene has CDR1 MNHNY and CDR2 SVGAGI (reference sequence). The V end lost 7 bases, the J end lost 2 bases, and 13 bases lay between the germline ends. The CDR3 nucleotides read TGTGCCAGCAAGGTTTGGCGGGACACAGATACGCAGTATTTT. This gives the protein CASKVWRDTDTQYF.

V and J are TRBV28 and TRBJ2-4, with 8 nucleotides matching TRBD2. V dropped 5 bases and J dropped 7; count of bases not matched to a gene: 10. Germline lookup yields CDR1 MDHEN and CDR2 SYDVKM. The CDR3 length is 15 residues. The CDR3 region is CASSNAGGLDNIQYF. The CDR3 nucleotides are TGTGCCAGCAGTAACGCGGGGGGCCTAGACAACATTCAGTACTTC.

The V and J genes are TRBV29-1 and TRBJ2-1, with TRBD2 identical over 11 bases. This CDR3 has 16 amino acids. Germline assignment: CDR1 SQVTM and CDR2 ANQGSEA. Losses at the gene ends were 0 bases for V and 4 bases for J; bases not matched to a gene: 5. CDR3 DNA: TGCAGCGTTGAAGATCCGGGACTAGCGGCGTACAATGAGCAGTTCTTC. This gives the protein CSVEDPGLAAYNEQFF.

This chain links TRBV7-9 with TRBJ2-5; D may be TRBD2 (6 bases). Germline V gene data show CDR1 as SEHNR and CDR2 as FQNEAQ (reference sequence). Trimming took off 4 bases at V and 5 bases at J, with 14 bases between the two ends. This CDR3 comprises 14 residues. CDR3 region: CASSSWTILETQYF. The CDR3 nucleotides read TGTGCCAGCAGCTCATGGACTATTTTGGAGACCCAGTACTTC.

The chain uses TRBV28 and TRBJ1-2; D remains unclear. This CDR3 region has 13 residues. CDR1 is MDHEN, CDR2 SYDVKM, per germline. V lost 4 bases, J lost 4 bases, and 10 bases lay in between. As DNA, the CDR3 is TGTGCCAGCAGTTCAAAAGGCCGCTATGGCTACACCTTC. Its translation is CASSSKGRYGYTF.

This chain connects TRBV27 to TRBJ2-3; D perhaps matches TRBD1 (7 bases). CDR3 length: 16 residues. The germline V and J ends were trimmed by 3 bases and 2 bases, with 15 bases remaining between them. Germline CDR1 MNHEY, CDR2 SMNVEV (reference sequence). CDR3 sequence (DNA): TGTGCCAGCAGTTTTGTCAGGGGGAGGCCCACAGATACGCAGTATTTT. It encodes CASSFVRGRPTDTQYF.

The CDR3, as DNA: TGTGCCAGCAGTGAAAACGGTGGGACAGGGGCGGGGGAAAAACTGTTTTTT. Its protein is CASSENGGTGAGEKLFF. The V gene is TRBV6-1, the J gene TRBJ1-4, with 10 bases matching TRBD1. This CDR3 comprises 17 residues. In germline, CDR1 is MNHNS, CDR2 SASEGT. V lost 2 bases to trimming and J lost 8 bases; unmatched junction nucleotides: 11.

The rearrangement uses TRBV7-3 and TRBJ2-3, with a possible D match to TRBD1 (5 bases). Germline V lookup: CDR1 SGHTA, CDR2 FQGTGA. Trimming pared 3 bases from V and 5 bases from J, leaving 12 bases between. CDR3 length: 14 residues. This CDR3 is CASSFQGVEDTQYF. In DNA form, the CDR3 reads TGTGCCAGCAGCTTTCAAGGGGTCGAAGATACGCAGTATTTT.

This clone was seen once. The J gene is TRBJ1-2, the V gene TRBV28; D is uncertain. This CDR3 contains 11 residues. Germline lookup yields CDR1 MDHEN and CDR2 SYDVKM. V was pared by 3 bases and J by 7 bases, with 6 bases between. Here the CDR3 reads CASSFAGGYTF. CDR3 sequence (DNA): TGTGCCAGCAGTTTTGCCGGTGGCTACACCTTC.

The chain employs TRBV11-2 and TRBJ2-1; D could derive from TRBD1 or TRBD2 (5 bases each). Trimming removed 0 bases from V and 10 bases from J, with 16 bases in between. CDR1 and CDR2 (germline): SGHAT, FQNNGV. The CDR3 has 15 residues. Written as DNA, the CDR3 is TGTGCCAGCAGCTTAGACTCGGTGGGGGTGGGGGAGCAGTTCTTC. Its translation: CASSLDSVGVGEQFF.

The V gene is TRBV25-1, the J gene TRBJ1-5, with D possibly matching TRBD1 (5 bases). Per germline, CDR1 MGHDK and CDR2 SYGVNS. CDR3 length: 13 residues. The germline V and J ends were trimmed by 4 bases and 4 bases, with 8 bases remaining between them. The CDR3 is CASSAGGNQPQHF. Written as DNA, the CDR3 is TGTGCCAGCAGTGCTGGGGGGAATCAGCCCCAGCATTTT.

The genes are TRBV4-3 and TRBJ1-5; D ambiguous. Germline CDR1 and CDR2: LGHNA and YSLEER. The CDR3 contains 15 residues. Trimming shortened V by 2 bases and J by 5 bases, and 13 bases separated the two germline ends. The CDR3 DNA sequence: TGCGCCAGCAGCCAAACCGGACGGGGAGATCAGCCCCAGCATTTT. It codes for CASSQTGRGDQPQHF.

The V and J genes are TRBV24-1 and TRBJ2-2, with TRBD1 as a possible D gene (5 bases). Germline V lookup: CDR1 KGHDR, CDR2 SFDVKD. The CDR3 is made up of 13 amino acids. Trimming took off 3 bases at V and 5 bases at J, with 6 bases between the two ends. CDR3 amino acids: CATSDPGTGELFF. In DNA, the CDR3 is TGTGCCACCAGTGATCCAGGGACCGGGGAGCTGTTTTTT.

This clone was recorded a few times. The chain uses TRBV7-9 and TRBJ1-5; D uncertain. Germline V gives CDR1 SEHNR, CDR2 FQNEAQ (reference sequence). The CDR3 spans 12 residues. V was shortened by 5 bases and J by 5 bases, with 7 bases between the two germline ends. CDR3 DNA: TGTGCCAGCAGCCCCCTAGATCAGCCCCAGCATTTT. Amino acid sequence: CASSPLDQPQHF.

This clone was counted only a few times. The chain combines TRBV5-1 with TRBJ2-7; D gene ambiguous. The CDR3 is 15 amino acids. Germline V gene lookup returns CDR1 SGHRS and CDR2 YFSETQ. With 5 bases removed from V and 2 bases from J, the gap between germline ends came to 17 bases. This chain's CDR3 is CASRSNRDVAYEQYF. The CDR3, as DNA: TGCGCCAGCAGAAGCAATCGAGACGTCGCCTACGAGCAGTACTTC.

The chain joins TRBV7-3 to TRBJ2-2, with 7 bases matching TRBD2. The CDR3 consists of 15 residues. V lost 3 bases to trimming and J lost 7 bases; unmatched junction nucleotides: 8. Germline assignment: CDR1 SGHTA and CDR2 FQGTGA. CDR3 residues: CASSFLGGGNGELFF. In DNA form, the CDR3 reads TGTGCCAGCAGCTTCCTCGGCGGGGGTAACGGGGAGCTGTTTTTT.

The rearrangement uses TRBV19 and TRBJ2-7; D is tentatively TRBD1 or TRBD2 (5 bases each). The V gene's germline CDR1 is LNHDA and CDR2 SQIVND (reference sequence). Trimming removed 5 bases from V and 4 bases from J, with 15 bases in between. This CDR3 comprises 14 residues. This CDR3 is CASSLGDGQYEQYF. The CDR3 DNA is TGTGCCAGTAGTTTGGGGGACGGACAATACGAGCAGTACTTC.